The 3 T cell receptor beta chains listed next were all sequenced from one sample in a study of Ad26.COV2.S vaccination and SARS-CoV-2 variants. TCRdb's table, derived via immunoSEQ multiplex PCR, lists solely in-frame clones and lacks some. The sample shows some 400,000 clones, around 91% of them seen only once. Treatment noted: about 20 received Ad26.COV2.S at low or high dose, single or two shots; roughly 5 received placebo; per-sample allocation not given. At day 63 after the first vaccine or placebo injection, samples were drawn. The sample here was peripheral blood, taken in a trial of Ad26.COV2.S vaccine versus placebo. The receptor source for this set is a person aged 18-65 years who received the Ad26.COV2.S COVID-19 vaccine or a placebo.

This chain joins TRBV6-2 or TRBV6-3 and TRBJ2-7; D is tentatively TRBD1 or TRBD2 (5 bases each). The germline V gene has CDR1 MNHEY and CDR2 SVGEGT. V lost 4 bases and J 4 bases, leaving 26 bases between the germline ends. This CDR3 contains 18 residues. This CDR3 reads CASSSPNPRDWDEYEQYF. The DNA of the CDR3 is TGTGCCAGCAGTTCCCCAAATCCCCGAGACTGGGACGAGTACGAGCAGTACTTC.

The genes are TRBV18 and TRBJ2-2; D ambiguous. The V end was cut by 2 bases, the J end by 4 bases, with 8 bases between. The CDR3 spans 14 residues. CDR1 and CDR2 from the germline V gene are KGHSH and LQKENI. The CDR3 sequence: CASSPMMGTGELFF. CDR3 bases: TGTGCCAGCTCACCAATGATGGGCACCGGGGAGCTGTTTTTT.

This rearrangement joins TRBV7-6 to TRBJ2-7; 7 bases are a match to TRBD2. Germline assignment: CDR1 SGHVS and CDR2 FNYEAQ. This CDR3 contains 15 residues. V lost 5 bases and J lost 5; bases outside the gene matches: 12. Written as DNA, the CDR3 is TGTGCCAGCAGCCCCAGCCCTAGCGGATGGGACGAGCAGTACTTC. Translated: CASSPSPSGWDEQYF.